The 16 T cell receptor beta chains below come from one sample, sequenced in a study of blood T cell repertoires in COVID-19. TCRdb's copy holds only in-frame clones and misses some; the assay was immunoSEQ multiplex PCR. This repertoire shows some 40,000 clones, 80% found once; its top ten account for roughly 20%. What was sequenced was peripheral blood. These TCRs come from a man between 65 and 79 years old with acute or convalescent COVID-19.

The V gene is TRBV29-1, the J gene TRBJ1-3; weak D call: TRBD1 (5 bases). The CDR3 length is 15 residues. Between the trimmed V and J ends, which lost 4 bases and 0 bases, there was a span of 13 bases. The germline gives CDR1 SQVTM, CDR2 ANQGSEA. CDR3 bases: TGCAGCGTTGTTTATGGGGGGTCCTCTGGAAACACCATATATTTT. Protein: CSVVYGGSSGNTIYF.

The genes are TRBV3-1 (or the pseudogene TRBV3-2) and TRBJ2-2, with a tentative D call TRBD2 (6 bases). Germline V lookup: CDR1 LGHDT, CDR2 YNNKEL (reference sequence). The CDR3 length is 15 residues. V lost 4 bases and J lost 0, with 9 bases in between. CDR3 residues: CASSRGVSNTGELFF. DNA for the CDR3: TGTGCCAGCAGCCGGGGGGTCTCGAACACCGGGGAGCTGTTTTTT.

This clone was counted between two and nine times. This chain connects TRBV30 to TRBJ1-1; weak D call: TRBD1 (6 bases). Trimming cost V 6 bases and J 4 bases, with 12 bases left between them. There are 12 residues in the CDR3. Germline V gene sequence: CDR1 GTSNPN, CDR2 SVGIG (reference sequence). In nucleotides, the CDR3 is TGTGCCTGTCATAGGGGGGGCACTGAAGCTTTCTTT. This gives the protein CACHRGGTEAFF.

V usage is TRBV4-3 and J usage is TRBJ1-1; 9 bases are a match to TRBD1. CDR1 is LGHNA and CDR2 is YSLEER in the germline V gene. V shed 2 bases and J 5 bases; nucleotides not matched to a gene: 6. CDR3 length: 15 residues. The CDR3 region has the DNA TGCGCCAGCAGCCAACTTGGACAGGGGTGGACTGAAGCTTTCTTT. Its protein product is CASSQLGQGWTEAFF.

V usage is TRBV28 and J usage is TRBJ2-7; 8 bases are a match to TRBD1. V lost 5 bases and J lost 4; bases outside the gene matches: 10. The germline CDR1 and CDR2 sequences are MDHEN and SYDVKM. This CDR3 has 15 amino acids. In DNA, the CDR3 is TGTGCCAGCAGTAGTTGGGCAGGGGGCAGGTACGAGCAGTACTTC. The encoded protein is CASSSWAGGRYEQYF.

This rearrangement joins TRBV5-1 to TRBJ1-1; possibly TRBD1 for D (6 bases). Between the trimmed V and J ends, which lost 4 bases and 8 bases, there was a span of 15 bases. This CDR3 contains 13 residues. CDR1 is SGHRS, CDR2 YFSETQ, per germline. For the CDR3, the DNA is TGCGCCAGCAGCACCGGGACACCAAGGGAAGCTTTCTTT. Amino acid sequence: CASSTGTPREAFF.

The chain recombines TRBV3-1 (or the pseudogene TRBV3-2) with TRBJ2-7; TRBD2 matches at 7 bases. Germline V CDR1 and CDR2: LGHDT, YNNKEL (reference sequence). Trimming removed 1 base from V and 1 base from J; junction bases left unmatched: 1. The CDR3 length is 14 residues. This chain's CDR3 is CASSQGGGSYEQYF. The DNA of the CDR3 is TGTGCCAGCAGCCAAGGCGGGGGTTCCTACGAGCAGTACTTC.

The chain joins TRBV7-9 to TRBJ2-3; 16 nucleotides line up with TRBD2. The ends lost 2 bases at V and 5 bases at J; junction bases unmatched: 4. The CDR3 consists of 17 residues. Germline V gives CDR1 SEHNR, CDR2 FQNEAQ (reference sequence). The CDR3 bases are TGTGCCAGCAGCTTAATGGGACTAGCGGGGGGGCAAGATACGCAGTATTTT. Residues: CASSLMGLAGGQDTQYF.

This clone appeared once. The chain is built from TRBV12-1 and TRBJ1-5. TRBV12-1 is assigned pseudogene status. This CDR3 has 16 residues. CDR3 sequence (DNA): TGTGCCAGCAGCCCCTTAGCGTGGCTAGGGATTCAGCCCCAGCATTTT. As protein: CASSPLAWLGIQPQHF.

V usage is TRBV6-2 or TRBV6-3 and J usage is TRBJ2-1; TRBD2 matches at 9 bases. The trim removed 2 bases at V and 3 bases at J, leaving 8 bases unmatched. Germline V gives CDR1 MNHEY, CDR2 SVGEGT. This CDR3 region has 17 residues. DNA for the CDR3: TGTGCCAGCAGTTACCGGATAGCGGGGGACTTCTACAATGAGCAGTTCTTC. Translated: CASSYRIAGDFYNEQFF.

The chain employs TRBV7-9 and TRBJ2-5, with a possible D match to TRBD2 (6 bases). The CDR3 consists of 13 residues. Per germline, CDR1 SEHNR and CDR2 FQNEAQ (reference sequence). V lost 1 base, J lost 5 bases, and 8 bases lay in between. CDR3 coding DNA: TGTGCCAGCAGCTTAGTTGGGAGGGAGACCCAGTACTTC. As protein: CASSLVGRETQYF.

DNA for the CDR3: TGTGCCAGTAGTAGAGACCGGGACAGCAAAGCTTTCTTT. Translated: CASSRDRDSKAFF. The chain carries TRBV19 and TRBJ1-1, with 7 bases aligning to TRBD1. The CDR3 contains 13 residues. The germline gives CDR1 LNHDA, CDR2 SQIVND (reference sequence). The V and J ends lost 4 bases and 9 bases, in that order; junction bases with no gene match: 8.

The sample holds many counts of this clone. The CDR3 region is CASSWGEGGQPQHF. The CDR3 nucleotides are TGTGCCAGCAGTTGGGGGGAGGGCGGTCAGCCCCAGCATTTT. The chain uses TRBV28 and TRBJ1-5, with a tentative D call TRBD1 (5 bases). Deletions cut 4 bases from V and 6 bases from J, with 13 bases between. The CDR3 has 14 residues. Germline V lookup: CDR1 MDHEN, CDR2 SYDVKM.

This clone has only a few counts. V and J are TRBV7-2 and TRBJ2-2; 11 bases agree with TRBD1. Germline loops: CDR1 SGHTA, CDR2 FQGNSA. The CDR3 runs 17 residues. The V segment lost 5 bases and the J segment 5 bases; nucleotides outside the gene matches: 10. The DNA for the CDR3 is TGTGCCAGCAGCCTGAGGACAGGGGGCGTGAAAACCGGGGAGCTGTTTTTT. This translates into CASSLRTGGVKTGELFF.

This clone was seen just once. CDR3 nucleotides: TGTGCCACCAGTGACACGACTAGCGGGAGCAACAATGAGCAGTTCTTC. This encodes CATSDTTSGSNNEQFF. The chain joins TRBV24-1 to TRBJ2-1; the match to TRBD2 covers 12 bases. The length of the CDR3 is 16 residues. CDR1 is KGHDR and CDR2 is SFDVKD in the germline V gene. V dropped 4 bases and J dropped 5; count of bases not matched to a gene: 5.

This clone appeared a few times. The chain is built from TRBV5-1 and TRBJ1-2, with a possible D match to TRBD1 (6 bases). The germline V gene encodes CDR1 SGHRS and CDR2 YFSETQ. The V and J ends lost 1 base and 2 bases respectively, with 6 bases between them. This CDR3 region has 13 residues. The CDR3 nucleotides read TGCGCCAGCAGCTTGCAGGGGAACTATGGCTACACCTTC. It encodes CASSLQGNYGYTF. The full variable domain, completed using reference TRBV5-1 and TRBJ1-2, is KAGVTQTPRYLIKTRGQQVTLSCSPISGHRSVSWYQQTPGQGLQFLFEYFSETQRNKGNFPGRFSGRQFSNSRSEMNVSTLELGDSALYLCASSLQGNYGYTFGSGTRLTVV.